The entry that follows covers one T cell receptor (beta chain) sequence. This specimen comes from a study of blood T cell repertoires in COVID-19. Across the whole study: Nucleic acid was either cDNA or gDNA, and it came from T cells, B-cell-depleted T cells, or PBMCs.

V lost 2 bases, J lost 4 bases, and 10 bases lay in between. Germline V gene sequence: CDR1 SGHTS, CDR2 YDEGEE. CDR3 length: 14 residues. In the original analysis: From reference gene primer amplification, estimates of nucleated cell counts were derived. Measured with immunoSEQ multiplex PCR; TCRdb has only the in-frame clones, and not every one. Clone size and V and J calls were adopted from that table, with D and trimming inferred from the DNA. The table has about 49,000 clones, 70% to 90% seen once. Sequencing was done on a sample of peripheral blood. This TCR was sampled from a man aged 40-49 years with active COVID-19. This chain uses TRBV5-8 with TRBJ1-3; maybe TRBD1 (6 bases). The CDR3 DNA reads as TGTGCCAGCAGCTTTCAGGGGCGCGGAAACACCATATATTTT. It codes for CASSFQGRGNTIYF. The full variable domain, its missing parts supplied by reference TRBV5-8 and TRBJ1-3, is EAGVTQSPTHLIKTRGQQATLRCSPISGHTSVYWYQQALGLGLQFLLWYDEGEERNRGNFPPRFSGRQFPNYSSELNVNALELEDSALYLCASSFQGRGNTIYFGEGSWLTVV.